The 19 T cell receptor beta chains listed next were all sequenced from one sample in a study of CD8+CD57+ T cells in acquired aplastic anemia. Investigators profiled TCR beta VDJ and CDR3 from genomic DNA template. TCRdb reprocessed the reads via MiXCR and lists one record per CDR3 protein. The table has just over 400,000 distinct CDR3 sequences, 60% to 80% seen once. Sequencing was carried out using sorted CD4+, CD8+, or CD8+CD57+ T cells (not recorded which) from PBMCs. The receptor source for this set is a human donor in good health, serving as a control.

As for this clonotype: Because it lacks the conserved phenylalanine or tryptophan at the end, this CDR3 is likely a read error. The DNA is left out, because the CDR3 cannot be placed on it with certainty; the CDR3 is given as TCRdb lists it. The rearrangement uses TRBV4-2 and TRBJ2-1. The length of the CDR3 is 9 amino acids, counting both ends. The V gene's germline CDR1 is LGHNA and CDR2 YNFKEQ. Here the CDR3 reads CASSQVGLS.

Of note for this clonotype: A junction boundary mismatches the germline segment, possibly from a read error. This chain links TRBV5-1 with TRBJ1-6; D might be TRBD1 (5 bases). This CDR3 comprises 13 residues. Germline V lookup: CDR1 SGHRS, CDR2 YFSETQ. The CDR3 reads CASSITGGSPLHF. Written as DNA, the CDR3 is TGTGCCAGCAGCATCACAGGAGGGTCACCCCTCCACTTT.

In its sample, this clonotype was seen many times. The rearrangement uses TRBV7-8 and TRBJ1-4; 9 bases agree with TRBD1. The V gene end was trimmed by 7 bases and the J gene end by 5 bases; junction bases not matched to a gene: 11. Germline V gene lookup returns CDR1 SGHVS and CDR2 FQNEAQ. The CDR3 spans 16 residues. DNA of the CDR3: TGTGCCAGCACCCCAGGGGGCGGGACAGGGAATGAAAAACTGTTTTTT. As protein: CASTPGGGTGNEKLFF.

CDR3 in amino acids: CATSDLGMGDSDTQYF. DNA of the CDR3: TGTGCCACCAGTGATTTGGGGATGGGGGATTCAGATACGCAGTATTTT. V gene TRBV24-1 combines with J gene TRBJ2-3, with D perhaps matching TRBD1 or TRBD2 (5 bases each). Germline CDR1 KGHDR, CDR2 SFDVKD. V lost 0 bases to trimming and J lost 4 bases, with 13 bases between them. The CDR3 sequence is 16 residues long.

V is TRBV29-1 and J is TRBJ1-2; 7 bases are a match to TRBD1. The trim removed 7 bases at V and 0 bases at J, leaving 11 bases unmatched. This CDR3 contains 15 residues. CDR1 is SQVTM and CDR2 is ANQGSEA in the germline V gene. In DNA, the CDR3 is TGCAGCGCCTTCAGGGGGGACAGTTCTAACTATGGCTACACCTTC. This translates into CSAFRGDSSNYGYTF.

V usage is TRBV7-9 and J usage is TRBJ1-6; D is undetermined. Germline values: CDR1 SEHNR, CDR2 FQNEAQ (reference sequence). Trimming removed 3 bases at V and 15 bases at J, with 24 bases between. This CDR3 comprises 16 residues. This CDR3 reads CASSFGKGPETQYLHF. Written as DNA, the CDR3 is TGTGCCAGCAGCTTCGGTAAAGGGCCAGAAACTCAGTACCTCCACTTT.

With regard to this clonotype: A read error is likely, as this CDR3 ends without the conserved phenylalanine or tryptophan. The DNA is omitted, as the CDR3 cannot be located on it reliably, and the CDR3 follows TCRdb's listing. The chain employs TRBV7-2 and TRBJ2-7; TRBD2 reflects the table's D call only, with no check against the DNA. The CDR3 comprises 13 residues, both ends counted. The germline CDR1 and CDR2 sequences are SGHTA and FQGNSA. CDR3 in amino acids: CASSLEGLAGRRS.

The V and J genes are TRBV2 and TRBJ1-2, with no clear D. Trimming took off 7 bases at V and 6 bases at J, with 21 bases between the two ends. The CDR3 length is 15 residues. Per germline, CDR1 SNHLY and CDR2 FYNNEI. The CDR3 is CASNRFRAGGNGYTF. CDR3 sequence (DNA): TGTGCCAGCAACAGATTTCGGGCAGGCGGCAATGGCTACACCTTC.

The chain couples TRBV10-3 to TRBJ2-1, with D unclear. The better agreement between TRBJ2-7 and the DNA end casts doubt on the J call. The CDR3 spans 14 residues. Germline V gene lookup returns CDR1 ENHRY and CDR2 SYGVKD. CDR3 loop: CAISAPVEHNEQYF. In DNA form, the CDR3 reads TGTGCCATCAGTGCTCCAGTAGAACACAATGAGCAGTACTTC.

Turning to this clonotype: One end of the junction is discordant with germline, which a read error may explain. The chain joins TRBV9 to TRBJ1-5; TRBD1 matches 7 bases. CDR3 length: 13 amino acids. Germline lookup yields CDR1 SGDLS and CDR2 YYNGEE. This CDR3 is CASSVGDRVTEAF. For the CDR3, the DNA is TGTGCCAGCAGCGTCGGCGACAGGGTCACTGAAGCTTTT.

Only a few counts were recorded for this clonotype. The CDR3 DNA reads as TGCAGCGCCCTGGACCGGAGCTATGGCTACACCTTC. It specifies CSALDRSYGYTF. The chain carries TRBV29-1 and TRBJ1-2; D is uncertain. V was clipped by 7 bases and J by 4 bases, with 13 bases between them. This CDR3 has 12 amino acids. Germline assignment: CDR1 SQVTM and CDR2 ANQGSEA.

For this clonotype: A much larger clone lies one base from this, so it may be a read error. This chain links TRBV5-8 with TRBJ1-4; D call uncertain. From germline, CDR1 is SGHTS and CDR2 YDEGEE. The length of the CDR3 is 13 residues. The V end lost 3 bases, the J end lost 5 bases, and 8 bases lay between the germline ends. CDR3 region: CASSSQRNEKLFF. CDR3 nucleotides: TGTGCCAGCAGCTCCCAGCGAAATGAAAAACTGTTTTTT. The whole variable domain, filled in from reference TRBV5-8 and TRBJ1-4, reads EAGVTQSPTHLIKTRGQQATLRCSPISGHTSVYWYQQALGLGLQFLLWYDEGEERNRGNFPPRFSGRQFPNYSSELNVNALELEDSALYLCASSSQRNEKLFFGSGTQLSVL.

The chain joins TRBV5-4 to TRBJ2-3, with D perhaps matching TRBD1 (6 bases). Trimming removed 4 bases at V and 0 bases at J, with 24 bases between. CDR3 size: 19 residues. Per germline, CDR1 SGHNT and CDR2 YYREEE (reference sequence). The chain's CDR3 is CASSPPDTGWTASTDTQYF. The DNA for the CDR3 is TGTGCCAGCAGCCCACCGGACACCGGGTGGACAGCTAGCACAGATACGCAGTATTTT.

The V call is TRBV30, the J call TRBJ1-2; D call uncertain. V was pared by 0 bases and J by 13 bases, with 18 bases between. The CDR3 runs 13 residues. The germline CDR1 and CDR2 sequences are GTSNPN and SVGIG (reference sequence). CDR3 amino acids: CAWSVRGALKVTF. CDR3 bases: TGTGCCTGGAGTGTACGGGGAGCGCTAAAGGTCACCTTC.

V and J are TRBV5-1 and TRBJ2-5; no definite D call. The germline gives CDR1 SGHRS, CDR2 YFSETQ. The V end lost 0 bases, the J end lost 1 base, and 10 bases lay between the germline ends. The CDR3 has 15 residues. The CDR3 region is CASSLAFGAQETQYF. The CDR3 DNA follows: TGCGCCAGCAGCTTGGCTTTCGGAGCCCAAGAGACCCAGTACTTC. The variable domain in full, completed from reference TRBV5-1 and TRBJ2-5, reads KAGVTQTPRYLIKTRGQQVTLSCSPISGHRSVSWYQQTPGQGLQFLFEYFSETQRNKGNFPGRFSGRQFSNSRSEMNVSTLELGDSALYLCASSLAFGAQETQYFGPGTRLLVL.

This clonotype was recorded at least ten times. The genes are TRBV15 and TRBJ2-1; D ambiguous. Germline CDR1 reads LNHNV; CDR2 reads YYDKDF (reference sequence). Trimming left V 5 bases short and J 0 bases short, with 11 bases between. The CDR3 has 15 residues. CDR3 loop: CATSQDLSSYNEQFF. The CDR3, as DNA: TGTGCCACCAGCCAGGACCTGAGCTCCTACAATGAGCAGTTCTTC. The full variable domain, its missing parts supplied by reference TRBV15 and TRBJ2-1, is DAMVIQNPRYQVTQFGKPVTLSCSQTLNHNVMYWYQQKSSQAPKLLFHYYDKDFNNEADTPDNFQSRRPNTSFCFLDIRSPGLGDTAMYLCATSQDLSSYNEQFFGPGTRLTVL.

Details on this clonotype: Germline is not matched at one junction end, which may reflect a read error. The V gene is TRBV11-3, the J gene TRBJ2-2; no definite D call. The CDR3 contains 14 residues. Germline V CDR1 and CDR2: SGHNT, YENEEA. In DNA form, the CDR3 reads TGTACCAGCAGCTTAGTGTCTAACACCGGGGAGCTGTTTTTT. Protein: CTSSLVSNTGELFF.

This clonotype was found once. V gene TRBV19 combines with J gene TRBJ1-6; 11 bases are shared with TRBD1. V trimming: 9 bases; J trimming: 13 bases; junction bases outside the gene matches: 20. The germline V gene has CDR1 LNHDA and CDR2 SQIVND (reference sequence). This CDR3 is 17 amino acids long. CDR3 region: CASSLRGTGGGNFPLHF. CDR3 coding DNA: TGTGCCAGCAGCTTAAGAGGGACAGGGGGAGGTAATTTTCCCCTCCACTTT.

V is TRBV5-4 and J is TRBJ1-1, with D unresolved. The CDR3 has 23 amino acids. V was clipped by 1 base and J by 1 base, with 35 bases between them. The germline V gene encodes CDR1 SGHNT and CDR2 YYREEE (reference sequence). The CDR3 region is CASSLYGGSAEDLDHLRNTEAFF. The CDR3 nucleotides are TGTGCCAGCAGCTTGTACGGAGGCAGTGCCGAGGACCTGGACCACCTTAGGAACACTGAAGCTTTCTTT. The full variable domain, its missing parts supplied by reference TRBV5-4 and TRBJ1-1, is ETGVTQSPTHLIKTRGQQVTLRCSSQSGHNTVSWYQQALGQGPQFIFQYYREEENGRGNFPPRFSGLQFPNYSSELNVNALELDDSALYLCASSLYGGSAEDLDHLRNTEAFFGQGTRLTVV.